The 28 T cell receptor beta chains given below trace back to one sample, sequenced in a study of T cell changes during pregnancy in multiple sclerosis. Here immunoSEQ multiplex PCR was the method, and the copy in TCRdb shows in-frame clones only, minus some. The sample consists of some 94,000 clones, more than 90% of them appearing once. This sample comprised peripheral blood, obtained in the first trimester of pregnancy. Receptor source: a female donor with multiple sclerosis, enrolled in a pregnancy study.

This clone is judged medium-sized. The V call is TRBV27, the J call TRBJ2-5, with a weak D call TRBD2 (7 bases). The CDR3 runs to 16 residues. V was cut by 5 bases and J by 4 bases, with 20 bases left in between. The V gene's germline CDR1 is MNHEY and CDR2 SMNVEV (reference sequence). CDR3 DNA: TGTGCCAGCAGTGGGGGCGGGGGCGGGAGCACAGAGACCCAGTACTTC. Residues: CASSGGGGGSTETQYF.

The chain couples TRBV10-1 to TRBJ2-3; 8 nucleotides align to TRBD2. The germline V gene has CDR1 WNHNN and CDR2 SYGVQD (reference sequence). This CDR3 is 16 amino acids long. Unmatched junction bases numbered 6, after V lost 0 bases and J lost 4 bases. CDR3 amino acids: CASSESALAGPDTQYF. The CDR3, as DNA: TGCGCCAGCAGTGAGTCTGCTCTAGCGGGCCCAGATACGCAGTATTTT.

V and J are TRBV6-5 and TRBJ1-1, with 7 bases lining up with TRBD1. Germline values: CDR1 MNHEY, CDR2 SVGAGI. This CDR3 comprises 14 residues. Trimming removed 6 bases from V and 2 bases from J; junction bases left unmatched: 6. The CDR3 DNA is TGTGCCAGCAGGTTGGGACAGTCAAACACTGAAGCTTTCTTT. It codes for CASRLGQSNTEAFF.

The gene calls are TRBV6-5 and TRBJ2-7, with 7 bases lining up with TRBD2. In germline, CDR1 is MNHEY, CDR2 SVGAGI. The length of the CDR3 is 14 residues. The ends lost 0 bases at V and 4 bases at J; junction bases unmatched: 3. CDR3 in amino acids: CASSYSAGAYEQYF. The CDR3, as DNA: TGTGCCAGCAGTTACTCGGCGGGAGCATACGAGCAGTACTTC.

This clone was recorded only once. The chain links TRBV30 to TRBJ2-3; 8 nucleotides line up with TRBD2. The CDR3 length is 14 residues. J gave up 3 bases and V 2 bases, and 4 bases lay outside the gene matches. Germline CDR1 and CDR2: GTSNPN and SVGIG (reference sequence). The CDR3 is CAWSSSGRTDTQYF. The CDR3 DNA reads as TGTGCCTGGAGTTCGAGCGGGAGAACAGATACGCAGTATTTT.

This chain links TRBV19 with TRBJ2-1, with 9 nucleotides matching TRBD2. The length of the CDR3 is 16 residues. Germline lookup yields CDR1 LNHDA and CDR2 SQIVND (reference sequence). V shed 0 bases and J 7 bases; nucleotides not matched to a gene: 7. As DNA, the CDR3 is TGTGCCAGTAGTATAGACCCGGGACTAGCCTTAAATGAGCAGTTCTTC. Residues: CASSIDPGLALNEQFF.

The chain has TRBV5-1 and TRBJ2-2; 8 bases are shared with TRBD1. The CDR3 is made up of 14 amino acids. With 5 bases clipped from V and 12 bases from J, the junction kept 12 bases outside the gene matches. Germline CDR1 SGHRS, CDR2 YFSETQ. As DNA, the CDR3 is TGCGCCAGCAGACGCATCGCGGACAGGGCCCAGCTGTTTTTT. Translation: CASRRIADRAQLFF.

This clone was counted only a few times. The chain has TRBV10-2 and TRBJ2-1; TRBD2 matches 8 bases. Germline trimming cut 2 bases from V and 14 bases from J; bases unmatched to any gene: 5. This CDR3 comprises 12 residues. Germline V CDR1 and CDR2: WSHSY, SAAADI. CDR3 in amino acids: CASSETAREEFF. CDR3 in DNA: TGCGCCAGCAGTGAGACGGCGCGGGAGGAGTTCTTC.

The V gene is TRBV19, the J gene TRBJ2-3, with TRBD2 matching over 15 bases. Trimming cost V 4 bases and J 2 bases; bases outside gene matches: 4. The CDR3 length is 17 residues. Germline loops: CDR1 LNHDA, CDR2 SQIVND (reference sequence). DNA for the CDR3: TGTGCCAGTAGTACTGGGACTAGCGGGAGGAACACAGATACGCAGTATTTT. This gives the protein CASSTGTSGRNTDTQYF. Full variable domain (remainder filled in from reference TRBV19 and TRBJ2-3): DGGITQSPKYLFRKEGQNVTLSCEQNLNHDAMYWYRQDPGQGLRLIYYSQIVNDFQKGDIAEGYSVSREKKESFPLTVTSAQKNPTAFYLCASSTGTSGRNTDTQYFGPGTRLTVL.

This chain connects TRBV30 to TRBJ1-1; a weak D match, TRBD1 (6 bases). In germline, CDR1 is GTSNPN, CDR2 SVGIG (reference sequence). V was clipped by 3 bases and J by 0 bases, with 17 bases between them. The CDR3 covers 16 residues. The CDR3 loop reads CAWRSLYREMNTEAFF. CDR3 DNA: TGTGCCTGGAGGTCTCTCTACAGGGAGATGAACACTGAAGCTTTCTTT.

The table lists this clone with a count of one. The V and J genes are TRBV7-2 and TRBJ1-1; D unresolved. Trimming shortened V by 1 base and J by 4 bases, and 10 bases separated the two germline ends. Germline V gene lookup returns CDR1 SGHTA and CDR2 FQGNSA. This CDR3 region has 14 residues. The CDR3 loop reads CASSLVIGVTEAFF. CDR3 nucleotides: TGTGCCAGCAGCTTAGTTATCGGGGTCACTGAAGCTTTCTTT.

Here the CDR3 DNA reads TGTGCCAGCAGCCCCCTCCTTCTCGAGCAGTACTTC. Its translation is CASSPLLLEQYF. The chain has TRBV7-9 and TRBJ2-7, with D hard to call. Germline V gene lookup returns CDR1 SEHNR and CDR2 FQNEAQ (reference sequence). This CDR3 is 12 amino acids long. V lost 5 bases and J 6 bases, leaving 11 bases between the germline ends.

The gene calls are TRBV18 and TRBJ2-5; the D is unclear. V was shortened by 3 bases and J by 5 bases, with 7 bases between the two germline ends. This CDR3 has 12 residues. From germline, CDR1 is KGHSH and CDR2 LQKENI. The CDR3 loop is CASSPLQETQYF. The CDR3 nucleotides read TGTGCCAGCTCACCCCTACAGGAGACCCAGTACTTC.

The rearrangement links TRBV15 to TRBJ2-7; 9 bases line up with TRBD1. V lost 0 bases, J lost 8 bases, and 14 bases stayed unmatched. The CDR3 contains 17 residues. CDR1 and CDR2 from the germline V gene are LNHNV and YYDKDF (reference sequence). CDR3 in DNA: TGTGCCACCAGCAGAGATAGGTCTGTGGGACAGGGAGCCCAGCAGTACTTC. As protein: CATSRDRSVGQGAQQYF.

This chain uses TRBV15 with TRBJ2-5; 7 bases map to TRBD1. The ends lost 1 base at V and 0 bases at J; junction bases unmatched: 14. CDR1 and CDR2 from the germline V gene are LNHNV and YYDKDF (reference sequence). The CDR3 sequence is 19 residues long. CDR3 nucleotides: TGTGCCACCAGCAGAGGGGAATTTACCGGGACAGCGTACCAAGAGACCCAGTACTTC. This translates into CATSRGEFTGTAYQETQYF.

The rearrangement links TRBV5-4 to TRBJ1-4, with TRBD1 identical over 10 bases. The length of the CDR3 is 16 residues. J gave up 8 bases and V 4 bases, and 11 bases lay outside the gene matches. Germline CDR1 and CDR2: SGHNT and YYREEE (reference sequence). CDR3 in amino acids: CASSPGTTGGEEKLFF. The CDR3 bases are TGTGCCAGCAGCCCGGGGACGACAGGGGGCGAAGAAAAACTGTTTTTT.

This chain joins TRBV6-5 and TRBJ2-3; no definite D call. Germline assignment: CDR1 MNHEY and CDR2 SVGAGI. Trimming cost V 5 bases and J 5 bases, with 14 bases left between them. This CDR3 spans 14 amino acids. The DNA for the CDR3 is TGTGCCAGCAGTCAAGACACGGTTCGAGATACGCAGTATTTT. Protein product: CASSQDTVRDTQYF.

The V call is TRBV7-8, the J call TRBJ2-7; tentative D call: TRBD2 (5 bases). Germline V CDR1 and CDR2: SGHVS, FQNEAQ. The CDR3 extends over 14 amino acids. The V end was cut by 0 bases, the J end by 2 bases, with 8 bases between. This CDR3 is CASSLAHGTYEQYF. The CDR3 coding sequence is TGTGCCAGCAGCTTAGCGCACGGGACCTACGAGCAGTACTTC.

The chain links TRBV5-6 to TRBJ2-7, with a weak D call TRBD2 (5 bases). CDR1 is SGHDT, CDR2 YYEEEE, per germline. The CDR3 loop spans 14 amino acids. Trimming stripped 4 bases from V and 1 base from J, with 12 bases between. CDR3 coding DNA: TGTGCCAGCAGCCCGGCCGGGGAGTCCTACGAGCAGTACTTC. It specifies CASSPAGESYEQYF.

The chain employs TRBV6-5 and TRBJ1-4; possibly TRBD1 for D (6 bases). This CDR3 spans 15 amino acids. Germline CDR1 MNHEY, CDR2 SVGAGI. The V and J ends lost 5 bases and 0 bases respectively, with 10 bases between them. In DNA form, the CDR3 reads TGTGCCAGCAGTAGGGACACAGCAACTAATGAAAAACTGTTTTTT. Encoded protein: CASSRDTATNEKLFF.

This sequence joins TRBV7-2 and TRBJ1-3; D not certain. In germline, CDR1 is SGHTA, CDR2 FQGNSA. V lost 0 bases and J 1 base, leaving 7 bases between the germline ends. The CDR3 length is 15 residues. CDR3 loop: CASSLAGRSGNTIYF. In nucleotides, the CDR3 is TGTGCCAGCAGCTTAGCAGGGAGATCTGGAAACACCATATATTTT.

Only one count was recorded for this clone. The V gene is TRBV10-2, the J gene TRBJ2-1; 9 bases fit TRBD2. Germline lookup yields CDR1 WSHSY and CDR2 SAAADI. The V segment lost 7 bases and the J segment 8 bases; nucleotides outside the gene matches: 9. The length of the CDR3 is 14 residues. CDR3 in amino acids: CASTGAGGIYEQFF. CDR3 sequence (DNA): TGCGCCAGCACCGGAGCGGGAGGAATCTATGAGCAGTTCTTC.

The table lists this clone with a count of one. J is TRBJ2-7 and V is TRBV27; TRBD2 agrees at 11 bases. The germline CDR1 and CDR2 sequences are MNHEY and SMNVEV (reference sequence). There are 14 residues in the CDR3. Losses at the gene ends were 6 bases for V and 5 bases for J; bases not matched to a gene: 6. CDR3 nucleotides: TGTGCCAGCAGGGCTAGCGGGAGGAATAACGAGCAGTACTTC. Amino acid sequence: CASRASGRNNEQYF.

The V gene is TRBV2, the J gene TRBJ2-6; 9 nucleotides line up with TRBD1. The CDR3 loop spans 18 amino acids. CDR1 and CDR2 from the germline V gene are SNHLY and FYNNEI. Trimming at V came to 6 bases and at J to 1 base, leaving 10 bases not matched to a gene. CDR3 loop: CASSRGTGLSSGANVLTF. CDR3 bases: TGTGCCAGCAGCCGAGGGACAGGGCTTTCATCTGGGGCCAACGTCCTGACTTTC.

In DNA form, the CDR3 reads TGTGCCAGCAGAGATACAGGGGGCGCCGCTGAAGCTTTCTTT. Its protein is CASRDTGGAAEAFF. The chain employs TRBV5-6 and TRBJ1-1, with TRBD1 matching over 9 bases. After removal of 5 bases from V and 6 bases from J, the junction contained 8 bases not matched to a gene. Per germline, CDR1 SGHDT and CDR2 YYEEEE. The CDR3 extends over 14 amino acids.

The genes are TRBV6-4 and TRBJ1-5; TRBD1 aligns across 8 bases. With 2 bases clipped from V and 2 bases from J, the junction kept 11 bases outside the gene matches. Germline V gene data show CDR1 as MRHNA and CDR2 as SNTAGT. The CDR3 covers 18 residues. The CDR3 DNA sequence: TGTGCCAGCAGTGACAAAGGGCAGGGGGCTCAGGGCAATCAGCCCCAGCATTTT. It yields the protein CASSDKGQGAQGNQPQHF.

The rearrangement uses TRBV11-2 and TRBJ1-3; 8 bases align to TRBD1. The CDR3 has 16 residues. Looked up from germline, CDR1 is SGHAT and CDR2 is FQNNGV. The junction had 5 bases not matched to a gene; V was cut back by 4 bases and J by 0 bases. The CDR3: CASSYRQGNSGNTIYF. The CDR3 DNA reads TGTGCCAGCAGCTATAGACAGGGGAACTCTGGAAACACCATATATTTT.

The table lists this clone with a count of one. The CDR3 DNA is TGTGCCATCAAAAAATTAACAGGGTCTGGGGAGCAGTACTTC. As protein: CAIKKLTGSGEQYF. The genes are TRBV10-3 and TRBJ2-7; D possibly corresponds to TRBD1 (6 bases). V lost 7 bases and J lost 7, with 20 bases in between. This CDR3 comprises 14 residues. Germline CDR1 is ENHRY and CDR2 is SYGVKD.